This T cell receptor (beta chain) was sequenced during a study of shared clonotypes between healthy human individuals. Study-wide context: Ranging from 18 to 49 in age, donors were two women and three men. Per donor, CD8 memory used one plate, CD8 naive used two, CD4 memory used three and CD4 naive used three.

For this clone: As yet, its antigen is unknown.

V shed 4 bases, J shed 11 bases, and the junction held 14 bases outside the gene matches. The CDR3 is 14 amino acids. Germline-derived CDR1 and CDR2 are MRHNA and SNTAGT. Findings of the study overall: About 5% of naive CD4 clonotypes were shared across several donors.

Replicate sorted-subset PCRs were loaded with around 220 ng DNA, tens of thousands of T cell genomes. Sequencing was performed with immunoSEQ multiplex PCR; in TCRdb, only in-frame clones are kept and a portion is missing. Of 2 million to 2.5 million clones listed, 90% to 95% were seen once; the top ten hold about 0.39%. The J gene is TRBJ2-7, the V gene TRBV6-4, with TRBD1 matching 7 bases. Input material: naive CD4+ T cells from PBMCs. Subset defined: CD45RA+ positively selected. The receptor comes from a man between 18 and 35 years old in good health. Some clones in this sample may be carry-over from other donors' samples. CDR3 sequence: CASSGRQGYSKEYF. The CDR3 bases are TGTGCCAGCAGTGGAAGACAGGGTTACTCTAAAGAGTACTTC.